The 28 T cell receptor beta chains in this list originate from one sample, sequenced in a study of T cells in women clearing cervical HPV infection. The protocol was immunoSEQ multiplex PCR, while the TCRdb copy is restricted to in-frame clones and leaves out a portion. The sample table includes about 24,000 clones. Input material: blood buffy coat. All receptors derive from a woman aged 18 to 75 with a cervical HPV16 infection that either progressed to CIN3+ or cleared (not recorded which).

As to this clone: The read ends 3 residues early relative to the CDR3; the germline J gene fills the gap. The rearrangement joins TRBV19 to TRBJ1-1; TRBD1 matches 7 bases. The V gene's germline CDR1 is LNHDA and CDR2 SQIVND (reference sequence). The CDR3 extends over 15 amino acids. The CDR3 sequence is CASSTVGQVQETAFF. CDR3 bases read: TGTGCCAGTAGTACCGTAGGACAGGTTCAAGAGACC.

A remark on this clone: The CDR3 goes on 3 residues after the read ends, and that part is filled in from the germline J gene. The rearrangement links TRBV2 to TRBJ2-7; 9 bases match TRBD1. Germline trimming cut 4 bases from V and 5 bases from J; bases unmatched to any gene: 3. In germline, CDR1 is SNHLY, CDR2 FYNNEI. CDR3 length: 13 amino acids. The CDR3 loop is CASSAGQGDEQYF. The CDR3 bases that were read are TGTGCCAGCAGTGCGGGACAGGGCGACGAG.

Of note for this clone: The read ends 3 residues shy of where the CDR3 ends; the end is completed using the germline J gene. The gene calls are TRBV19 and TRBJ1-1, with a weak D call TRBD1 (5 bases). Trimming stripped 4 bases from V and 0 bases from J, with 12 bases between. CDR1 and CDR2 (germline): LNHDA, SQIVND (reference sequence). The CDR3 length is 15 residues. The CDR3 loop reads CASSTRRAMNTEAFF. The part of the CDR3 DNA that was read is TGTGCCAGTAGTACTCGCAGGGCCATGAACACTGAA. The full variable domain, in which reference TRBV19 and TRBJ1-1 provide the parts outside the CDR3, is DGGITQSPKYLFRKEGQNVTLSCEQNLNHDAMYWYRQDPGQGLRLIYYSQIVNDFQKGDIAEGYSVSREKKESFPLTVTSAQKNPTAFYLCASSTRRAMNTEAFFGQGTRLTVV.

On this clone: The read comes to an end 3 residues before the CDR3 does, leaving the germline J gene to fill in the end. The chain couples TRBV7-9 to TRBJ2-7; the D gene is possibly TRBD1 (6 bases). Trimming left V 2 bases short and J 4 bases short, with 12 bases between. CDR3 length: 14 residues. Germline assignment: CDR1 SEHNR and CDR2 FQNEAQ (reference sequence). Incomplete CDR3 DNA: TGTGCCAGCAGCTTAACCGGGACAAAATACGAG. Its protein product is CASSLTGTKYE. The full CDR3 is CASSLTGTKYEQYF.

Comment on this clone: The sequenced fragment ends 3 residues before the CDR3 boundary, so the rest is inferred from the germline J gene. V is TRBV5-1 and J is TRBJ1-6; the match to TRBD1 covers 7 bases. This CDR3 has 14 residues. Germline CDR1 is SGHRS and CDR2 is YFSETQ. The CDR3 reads CASSLATGEEPLHF. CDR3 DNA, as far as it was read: TGCGCCAGCAGCCTCGCAACAGGGGAGGAGCCC.

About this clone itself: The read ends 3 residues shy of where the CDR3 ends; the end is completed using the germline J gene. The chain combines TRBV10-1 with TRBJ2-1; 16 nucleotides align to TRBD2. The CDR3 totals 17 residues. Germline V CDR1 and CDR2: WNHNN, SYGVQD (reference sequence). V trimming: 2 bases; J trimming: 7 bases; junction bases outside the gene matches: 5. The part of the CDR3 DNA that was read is TGCGCCAGCAGTGAGCCGGGACTAGCGGGAGGGAGGAATGAG. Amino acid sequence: CASSEPGLAGGRNE. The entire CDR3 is CASSEPGLAGGRNEQFF.

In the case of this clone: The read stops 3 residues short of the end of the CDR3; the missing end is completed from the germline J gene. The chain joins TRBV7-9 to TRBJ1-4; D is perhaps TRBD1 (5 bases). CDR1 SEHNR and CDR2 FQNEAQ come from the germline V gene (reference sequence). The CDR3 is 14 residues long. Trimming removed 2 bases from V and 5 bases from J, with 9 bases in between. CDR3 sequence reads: CASSLNEGNEKLFF. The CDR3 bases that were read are TGTGCCAGCAGCTTAAATGAGGGGAATGAAAAA. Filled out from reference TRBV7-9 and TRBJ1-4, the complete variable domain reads DTGVSQNPRHKITKRGQNVTFRCDPISEHNRLYWYRQTLGQGPEFLTYFQNEAQLEKSRLLSDRFSAERPKGSFSTLEIQRTEQGDSAMYLCASSLNEGNEKLFFGSGTQLSVL.

The CDR3 region is CASSEEAGRGGYGYTF. CDR3 DNA (partial): TGTGCCAGCAGTGAAGAGGCAGGGAGAGGCGGCTATGGC. This sequence joins TRBV2 and TRBJ1-2, with a possible D match to TRBD1 (5 bases). The DNA ends 3 residues before the CDR3 does, and the rest of the CDR3 is filled in from the germline J gene. Trimming left V 1 base short and J 4 bases short, with 16 bases between. The CDR3 sequence is 16 residues long. CDR1 and CDR2 (germline): SNHLY, FYNNEI.

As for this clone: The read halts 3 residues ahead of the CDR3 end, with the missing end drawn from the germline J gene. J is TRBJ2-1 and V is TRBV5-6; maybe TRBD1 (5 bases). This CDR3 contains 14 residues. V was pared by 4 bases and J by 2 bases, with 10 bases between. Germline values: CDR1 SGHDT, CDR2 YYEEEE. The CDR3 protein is CASSRGRTYNEQFF. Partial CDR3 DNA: TGTGCCAGCAGCAGGGGTCGCACCTACAATGAG.

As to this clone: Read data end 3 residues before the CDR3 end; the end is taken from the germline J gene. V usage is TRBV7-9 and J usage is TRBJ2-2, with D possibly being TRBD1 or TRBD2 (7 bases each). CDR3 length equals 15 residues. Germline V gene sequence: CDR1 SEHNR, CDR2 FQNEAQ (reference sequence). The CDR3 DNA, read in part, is TGTGCCAGCAGCTCAGGGAGGGGGCGGAATGAAAAG. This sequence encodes CASSSGRGRNEK. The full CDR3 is CASSSGRGRNEKLFF.

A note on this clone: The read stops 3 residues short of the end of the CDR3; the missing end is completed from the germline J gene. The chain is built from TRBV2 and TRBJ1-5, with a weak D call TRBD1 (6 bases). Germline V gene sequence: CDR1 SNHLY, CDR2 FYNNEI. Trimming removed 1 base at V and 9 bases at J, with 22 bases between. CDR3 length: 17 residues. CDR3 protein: CASSEEQGLGPVGPQHF. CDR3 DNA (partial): TGTGCCAGCAGTGAAGAACAGGGCTTGGGACCAGTGGGGCCC.

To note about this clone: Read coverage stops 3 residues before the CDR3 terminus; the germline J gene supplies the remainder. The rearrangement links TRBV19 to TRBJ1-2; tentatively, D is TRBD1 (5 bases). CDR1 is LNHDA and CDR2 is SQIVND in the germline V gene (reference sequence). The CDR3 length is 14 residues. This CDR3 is CASSTGLALRDYTF. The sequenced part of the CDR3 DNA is TGTGCCAGTAGTACGGGACTAGCCTTACGTGAC.

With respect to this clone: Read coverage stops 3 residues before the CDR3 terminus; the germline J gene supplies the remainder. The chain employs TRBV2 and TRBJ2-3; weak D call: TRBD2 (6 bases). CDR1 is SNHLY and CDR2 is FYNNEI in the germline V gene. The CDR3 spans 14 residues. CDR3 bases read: TGTGCCAGCAAGACCAACCCCGGGGGAGAGACG. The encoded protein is CASKTNPGGET. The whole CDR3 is CASKTNPGGETQYF.

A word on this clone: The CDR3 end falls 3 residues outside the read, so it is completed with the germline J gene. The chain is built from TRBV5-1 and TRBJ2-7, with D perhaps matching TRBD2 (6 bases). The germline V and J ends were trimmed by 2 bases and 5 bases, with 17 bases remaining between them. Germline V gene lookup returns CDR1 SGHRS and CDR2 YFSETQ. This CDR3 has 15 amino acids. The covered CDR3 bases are TGCGCCAGCAGCTTTCTCGAACAGGAGGGGAACGAG. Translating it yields CASSFLEQEGNE. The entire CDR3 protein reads CASSFLEQEGNEQYF. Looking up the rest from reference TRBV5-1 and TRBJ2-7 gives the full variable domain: KAGVTQTPRYLIKTRGQQVTLSCSPISGHRSVSWYQQTPGQGLQFLFEYFSETQRNKGNFPGRFSGRQFSNSRSEMNVSTLELGDSALYLCASSFLEQEGNEQYFGPGTRLTVT.

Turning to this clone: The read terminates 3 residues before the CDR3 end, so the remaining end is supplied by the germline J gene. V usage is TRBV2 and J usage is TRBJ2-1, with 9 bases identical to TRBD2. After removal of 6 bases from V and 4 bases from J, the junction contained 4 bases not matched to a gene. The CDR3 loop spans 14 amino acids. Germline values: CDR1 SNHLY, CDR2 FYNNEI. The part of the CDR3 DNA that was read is TGTGCCAGCAGCGCTAGCGGGACTTACAATGAG. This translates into CASSASGTYNE. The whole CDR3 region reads CASSASGTYNEQFF.

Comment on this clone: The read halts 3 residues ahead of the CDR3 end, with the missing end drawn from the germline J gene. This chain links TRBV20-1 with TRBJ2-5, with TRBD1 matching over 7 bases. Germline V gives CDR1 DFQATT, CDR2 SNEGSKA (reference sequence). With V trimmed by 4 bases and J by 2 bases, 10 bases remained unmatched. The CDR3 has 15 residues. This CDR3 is CSATRTGVWQETQYF. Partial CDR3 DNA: TGCAGTGCTACCCGTACAGGGGTCTGGCAAGAGACC.

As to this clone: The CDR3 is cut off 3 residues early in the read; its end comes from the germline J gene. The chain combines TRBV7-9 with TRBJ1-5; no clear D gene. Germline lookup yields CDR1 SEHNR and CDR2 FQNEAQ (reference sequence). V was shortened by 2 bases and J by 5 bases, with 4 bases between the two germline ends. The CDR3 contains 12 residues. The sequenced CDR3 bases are TGTGCCAGCAGCTTAACGGATCAGCCC. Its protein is CASSLTDQP. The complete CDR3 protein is CASSLTDQPQHF.

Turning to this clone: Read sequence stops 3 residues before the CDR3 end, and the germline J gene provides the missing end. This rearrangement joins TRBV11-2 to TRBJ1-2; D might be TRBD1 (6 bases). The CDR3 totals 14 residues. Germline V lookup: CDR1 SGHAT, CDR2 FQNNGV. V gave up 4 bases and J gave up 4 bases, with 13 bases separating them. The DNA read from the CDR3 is TGTGCCAGCAGCTCCACCAGGGGCAGCTATGGC. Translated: CASSSTRGSYG. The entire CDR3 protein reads CASSSTRGSYGYTF. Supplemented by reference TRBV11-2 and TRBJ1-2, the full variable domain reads EAGVAQSPRYKIIEKRQSVAFWCNPISGHATLYWYQQILGQGPKLLIQFQNNGVVDDSQLPKDRFSAERLKGVDSTLKIQPAKLEDSAVYLCASSSTRGSYGYTFGSGTRLTVV.

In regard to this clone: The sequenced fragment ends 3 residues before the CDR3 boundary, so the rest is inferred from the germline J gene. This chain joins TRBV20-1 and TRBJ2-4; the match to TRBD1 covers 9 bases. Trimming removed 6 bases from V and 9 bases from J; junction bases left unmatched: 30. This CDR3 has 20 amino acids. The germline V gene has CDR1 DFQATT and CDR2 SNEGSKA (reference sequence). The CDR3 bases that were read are TGCAGTGCCCGGGCCCCGGGACAGGGTTTTCTTACTAGCGCCACGGGCATT. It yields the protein CSARAPGQGFLTSATGI. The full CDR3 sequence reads CSARAPGQGFLTSATGIQYF.

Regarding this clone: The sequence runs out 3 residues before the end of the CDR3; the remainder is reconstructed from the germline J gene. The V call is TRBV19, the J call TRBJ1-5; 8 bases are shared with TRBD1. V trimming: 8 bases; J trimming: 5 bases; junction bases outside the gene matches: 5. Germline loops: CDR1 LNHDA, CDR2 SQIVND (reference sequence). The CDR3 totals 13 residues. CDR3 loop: CASADREDQPQHF. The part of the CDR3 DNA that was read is TGTGCCAGTGCGGACAGGGAGGATCAGCCC.

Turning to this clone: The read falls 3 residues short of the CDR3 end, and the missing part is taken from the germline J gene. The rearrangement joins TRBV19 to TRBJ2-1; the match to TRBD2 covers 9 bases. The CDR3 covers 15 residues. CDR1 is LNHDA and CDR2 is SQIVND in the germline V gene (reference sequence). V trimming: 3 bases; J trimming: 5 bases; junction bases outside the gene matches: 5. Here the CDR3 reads CASSIGTSSNNEQFF. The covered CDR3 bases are TGTGCCAGTAGTATCGGGACTAGCTCTAACAATGAG.

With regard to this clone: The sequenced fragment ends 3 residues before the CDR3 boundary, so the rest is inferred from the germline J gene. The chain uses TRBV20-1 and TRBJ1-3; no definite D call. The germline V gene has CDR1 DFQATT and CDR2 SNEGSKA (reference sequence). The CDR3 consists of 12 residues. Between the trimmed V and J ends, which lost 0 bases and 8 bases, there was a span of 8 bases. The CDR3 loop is CSARDPADTIYF. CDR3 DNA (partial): TGCAGTGCTAGAGATCCCGCGGACACC.

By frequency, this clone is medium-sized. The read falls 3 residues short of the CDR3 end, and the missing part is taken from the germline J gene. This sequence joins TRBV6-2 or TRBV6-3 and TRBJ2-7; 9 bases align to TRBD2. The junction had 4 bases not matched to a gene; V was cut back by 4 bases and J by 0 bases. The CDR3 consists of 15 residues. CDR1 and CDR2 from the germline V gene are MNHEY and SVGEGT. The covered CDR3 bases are TGTGCCAGCAGTTGGAGTAGCGGGAGCTCCTACGAG. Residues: CASSWSSGSSYE. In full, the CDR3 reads CASSWSSGSSYEQYF.

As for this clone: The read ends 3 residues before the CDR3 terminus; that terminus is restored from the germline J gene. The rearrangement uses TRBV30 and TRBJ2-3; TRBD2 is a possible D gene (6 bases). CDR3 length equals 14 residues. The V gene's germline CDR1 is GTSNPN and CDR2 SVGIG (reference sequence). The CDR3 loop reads CAWSVRGYQETQYF. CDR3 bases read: TGTGCCTGGAGTGTACGGGGGTACCAAGAGACG.

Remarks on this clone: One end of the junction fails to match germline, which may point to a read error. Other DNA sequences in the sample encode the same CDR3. Here the CDR3 reads CASSFSGSRGNTIYF. The sequenced CDR3 bases are TGTGCCAGCAGCTTCAGCGGCTCCCGCGGAAACACT. The genes are TRBV7-2 and TRBJ1-3, with D unclear. The CDR3 end lies 3 residues beyond the end of the read and is filled in from the germline J gene. In germline, CDR1 is SGHTA, CDR2 FQGNSA. The CDR3 extends over 15 amino acids.

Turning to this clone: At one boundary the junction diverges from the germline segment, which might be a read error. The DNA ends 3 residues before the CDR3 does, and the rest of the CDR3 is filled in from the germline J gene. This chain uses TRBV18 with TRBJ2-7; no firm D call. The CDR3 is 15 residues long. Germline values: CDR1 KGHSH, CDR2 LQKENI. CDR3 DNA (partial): TGTGCCAGCCCACCTGTCTTGACAAAAGCCTACGAG. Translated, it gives CASPPVLTKAYE. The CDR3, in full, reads CASPPVLTKAYEQYF.

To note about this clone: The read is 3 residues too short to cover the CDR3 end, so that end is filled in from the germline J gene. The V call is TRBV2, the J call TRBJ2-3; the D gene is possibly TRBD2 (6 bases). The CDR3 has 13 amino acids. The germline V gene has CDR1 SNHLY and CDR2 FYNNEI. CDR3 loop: CASSRKAGQPQYF. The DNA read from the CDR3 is TGTGCCAGCAGTCGGAAGGCGGGGCAGCCG.

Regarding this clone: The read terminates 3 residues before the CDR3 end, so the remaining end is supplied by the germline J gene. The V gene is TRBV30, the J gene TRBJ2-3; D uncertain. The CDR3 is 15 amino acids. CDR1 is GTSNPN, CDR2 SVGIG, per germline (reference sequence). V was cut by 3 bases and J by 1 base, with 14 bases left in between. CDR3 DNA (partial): TGTGCCTGGAGCCGGGTAGTCTCTGGCACAGATACG. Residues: CAWSRVVSGTDT. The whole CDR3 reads CAWSRVVSGTDTQYF.